These T cell receptor beta chains were read from a single sample in a study of cytomegalovirus exposure and HLA in healthy donors. Profiling relied on immunoSEQ multiplex PCR, and the TCRdb table lists in-frame clones only, not all of them. The sample lists 160,000 or so clones; about 75% were seen once. Sequences were obtained from PBMCs. The source of these receptors is a man between 18 and 29 years old in good health and CMV-seropositive. Both conserved end residues are part of each CDR3. The D gene is left open where the match is weak.

V,J,D,CDR3
TRBV7-9,TRBJ1-5,TRBD1,CASSHRGSNQPQHF
TRBV7-8,TRBJ1-3,.,CASSRTGKAGNTIYF
TRBV11-3,TRBJ2-3,TRBD1,CASSPRQGLNTQYF
TRBV6-1,TRBJ1-2,.,CASSQLGGSNYGYTF
TRBV9,TRBJ1-1,.,CASSALTGNTEAFF
TRBV6-4,TRBJ2-1,TRBD2,CASSETSGGPREQFF
TRBV29-1,TRBJ1-1,.,CSVQGMNTEAFF
TRBV9,TRBJ1-3,TRBD1,CASSANDRARGNTIYF
TRBV7-9,TRBJ2-4,TRBD2,CASSFFVAGGPAKNIQYF
TRBV28,TRBJ2-3,.,CASRLDPPDTQYF
TRBV19,TRBJ2-5,.,CASSGQPQETQYF
TRBV30,TRBJ2-2,.,CAWSDGTFGTGELFF
TRBV10-3,TRBJ1-2,.,CAISDPARWNYGYTF
TRBV5-5,TRBJ1-1,TRBD1,CASSVIQGADTEAFF
TRBV13,TRBJ1-1,.,CASSRSWTVNTEAFF
TRBV7-9,TRBJ2-3,.,CASSPKVRVTDTQYF
TRBV30,TRBJ1-1,.,CACRSPGNTEAFF
TRBV9,TRBJ2-3,.,CASSVGVRPDTQYF
TRBV9,TRBJ1-2,TRBD1,CASSVGGQPNYGYTF
TRBV7-9,TRBJ1-5,TRBD1,CASSTTGVGQPQHF
TRBV29-1,TRBJ1-5,.,CSVGGDSPNQPQHF
TRBV15,TRBJ2-1,TRBD2,CATSRGLAGYEQFF
TRBV5-1,TRBJ1-1,TRBD1,CASSSTSGTGGDAFF
TRBV27,TRBJ2-1,.,CASSLRASGGEQFF
TRBV11-3,TRBJ2-4,TRBD2,CASSRAGQYFQYF
TRBV30,TRBJ1-2,.,CAWSPPGVTYGYTF
TRBV11-2,TRBJ1-6,.,CASSLDRAGNSPLHF
TRBV6-5,TRBJ1-6,TRBD1,CASSYSLNRGSSPLHF
TRBV4-1,TRBJ2-6,TRBD1,CASSPGTGTGANVLTF
TRBV27,TRBJ2-4,.,CASSYIRTYKNIQYF
TRBV19,TRBJ1-5,.,CASSSSTGNYQPQHF
TRBV7-8,TRBJ1-5,.,CASSLVRGANNQPQHF
TRBV21-1,TRBJ2-1,.,CASSTGPQAGGVYNEQFF
TRBV4-1,TRBJ1-5,.,CASSQDEVAFQPQHF
TRBV30,TRBJ1-2,.,CAWSVRGQRIRGYTF
TRBV30,TRBJ2-5,TRBD2,CATLAGPGGTQYF
TRBV2,TRBJ1-6,.,CASSVGQPNNSPLHF
TRBV10-3,TRBJ2-3,.,CAITPDRFKDTQYF
TRBV5-1,TRBJ1-1,TRBD1,CASSPPGGNTEAFF
TRBV5-1,TRBJ2-1,.,CASSLDAGGVRNEQFF
TRBV6-1,TRBJ2-1,.,CASTRDLNEQFF
TRBV7-6,TRBJ1-6,.,CASSEDPRPSSPLHF
TRBV7-2,TRBJ2-3,.,CASSLDRVRSTDTQYF